Listed below are T cell receptor beta chains from one sample, sequenced in a study of control samples from healthy donors and cancer patients. Profiling relied on immunoSEQ multiplex PCR, and the TCRdb table lists in-frame clones only, not all of them. Seen here are 350,000 to 450,000 clones, 75% to 95% observed once, and the top ten hold around 6.4%. The sample comprised PBMCs. The receptors were sampled from a man in his forties with head and neck cancer. The CDR3 runs from the conserved cysteine through the conserved F or W. Fields, in order: clone size, D gene, V gene, J gene, CDR3 DNA, CDR3 protein. A D gene is named only where the DNA matches it firmly. Size tells how often a clone was seen (once, few, many) or the class of an expanded clone, and some rows leave it out.

NA	TRBD1	TRBV28	TRBJ2-7	TGTGCCAGCAGGGGGGACAGGGTGGGGACCTACGAGCAGTACTTC	CASRGDRVGTYEQYF
few	TRBD1	TRBV7-9	TRBJ1-6	TGTGCCAGCAGCCAGCCCGGACAGGGAGATTCACCCCTCCACTTT	CASSQPGQGDSPLHF
once	TRBD2	TRBV7-3	TRBJ2-5	TGTGCCAGCAGCTTAAGGGGAGGGGAGACCCAGTACTTC	CASSLRGGETQYF
once	NA	TRBV30	TRBJ1-2	TGTGCCTGGAGTGTACCGGCGGGACGGAAGAACTATGGCTACACCTTC	CAWSVPAGRKNYGYTF
NA	NA	TRBV5-8	TRBJ2-7	TGTGCCAGCAGCAGACCCCAGACCAACAACGAGCAGTACTTC	CASSRPQTNNEQYF
NA	NA	TRBV10-3	TRBJ1-5	TGTGCCATCAGTGAGAACAATAGCAATCAGCCCCAGCATTTT	CAISENNSNQPQHF
NA	TRBD2	TRBV4-1	TRBJ2-1	TGCGCCAGCAGCCAAGCCGGGACTAGAGGCTACAATGAGCAGTTCTTC	CASSQAGTRGYNEQFF
NA	NA	TRBV4-1	TRBJ2-7	TGCGCCAGCAGCCAAGTAGTTCCCGCCTACGAGCAGTACTTC	CASSQVVPAYEQYF
NA	TRBD1	TRBV28	TRBJ1-2	TGTGCCAGCAGTTTCCGGGACAGGAGCTTTAACTATGGCTACACCTTC	CASSFRDRSFNYGYTF
NA	TRBD2	TRBV5-4	TRBJ2-2	TGTGCCAGCACCATGGGCGGCCTAGCGGGAGGTCCCGGGGAGCTGTTTTTT	CASTMGGLAGGPGELFF
once	NA	TRBV5-1	TRBJ1-3	TGCGCCAGCAGCTTCGGAAACACCATATATTTT	CASSFGNTIYF
NA	NA	TRBV19	TRBJ2-2	TGTGCCAGTAGCCACCCCTCTCGCGGCGGGGAGCTGTTTTTT	CASSHPSRGGELFF
once	TRBD1	TRBV2	TRBJ2-5	TGTGCCAGCAGGGACCACCGGGACAGACACTTC	CASRDHRDRHF
NA	TRBD2	TRBV19	TRBJ2-1	TGTGCCAGTAGTGCGGCTAGCGGGGGGGCCAATGAGCAGTTCTTC	CASSAASGGANEQFF
NA	NA	TRBV5-5	TRBJ2-7	TGTGCCAGCAGCCCTTTCGGGGGGCAGGGGGCGTACGAGCAGTACTTC	CASSPFGGQGAYEQYF
NA	TRBD1	TRBV28	TRBJ1-1	TGTGCCACCCTGATACAGGGGAAAGACACTGAAGCTTTCTTT	CATLIQGKDTEAFF
few	TRBD2	TRBV7-9	TRBJ2-7	TGTGCCAGCAGCTTGGCGGGAGGGTCCTACGAGCAGTACTTC	CASSLAGGSYEQYF
NA	TRBD1	TRBV19	TRBJ2-5	TGTGCCAGTAGTCGGGACAGGAGGCAAGAGACCCAGTACTTC	CASSRDRRQETQYF
NA	NA	TRBV28	TRBJ2-1	TGTGCCAGCAGTTTATTCGGGGGAACCTACAATGAGCAGTTCTTC	CASSLFGGTYNEQFF
NA	NA	TRBV21-1	TRBJ2-1	TGTGCCAGCAGCGCGGACAGATACAATGAGCAGTTCTTC	CASSADRYNEQFF
NA	TRBD2	TRBV7-3	TRBJ2-3	TGTGCCAGCAGCTTAAGGGGGAGGGCGAGCACAGATACGCAGTATTTT	CASSLRGRASTDTQYF
NA	TRBD1	TRBV27	TRBJ2-1	TGTGCCAGCAGTCTTTGGACAGGGGATGATATTTTCTCCTACAATGAGCAGTTCTTC	CASSLWTGDDIFSYNEQFF
once	NA	TRBV6-1	TRBJ2-4	TGTGCCAGCAGTGAGTCTTCCTTGGTAAACATTCAGTACTTC	CASSESSLVNIQYF